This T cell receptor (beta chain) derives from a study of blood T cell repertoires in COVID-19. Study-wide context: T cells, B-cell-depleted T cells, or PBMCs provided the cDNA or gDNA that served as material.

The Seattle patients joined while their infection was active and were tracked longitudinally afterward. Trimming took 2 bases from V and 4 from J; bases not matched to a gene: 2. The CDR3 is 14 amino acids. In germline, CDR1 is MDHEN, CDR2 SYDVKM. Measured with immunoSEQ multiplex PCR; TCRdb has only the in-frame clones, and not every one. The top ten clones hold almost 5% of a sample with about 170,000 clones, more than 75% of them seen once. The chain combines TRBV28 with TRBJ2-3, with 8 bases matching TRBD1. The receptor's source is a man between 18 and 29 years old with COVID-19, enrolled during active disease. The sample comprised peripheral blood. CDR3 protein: CASSLQGAADTQYF. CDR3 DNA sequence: TGTGCCAGCAGTTTACAGGGGGCGGCAGATACGCAGTATTTT.